What follows describes a single T cell receptor (beta chain). From germline, CDR1 is MNHEY and CDR2 SVGAGI. V shed 5 bases, J shed 7 bases, and the junction held 5 bases outside the gene matches. The CDR3 extends over 13 amino acids. The sample originates from a study of blood T cell repertoires in COVID-19. Study-wide background: Samples representing acute and convalescent COVID-19 were sourced from the United States, Italy and Spain. From T cells, B-cell-depleted T cells, or PBMCs came the material, which was cDNA or gDNA.

Authors' data handling: Nucleated cell number was recorded as an estimate derived from reference gene primer amplification. Using immunoSEQ multiplex PCR, the repertoire was profiled, and TCRdb retains in-frame clones only, with some absent. Clone size and V and J calls were adopted from that table, with D and trimming inferred from the DNA. The repertoire consists of a few hundred thousand clones, with 70% to 90% occurring once and the leading ten covering 5.1%. The origin of this receptor is a man over 45 with active or convalescent COVID-19. Sequenced: peripheral blood. This chain joins TRBV6-5 and TRBJ1-5, with TRBD1 matching 7 bases. Here the CDR3 reads CASSNRGGQPQHF. DNA for the CDR3: TGTGCCAGCAGTAACAGGGGAGGCCAGCCCCAGCATTTT.